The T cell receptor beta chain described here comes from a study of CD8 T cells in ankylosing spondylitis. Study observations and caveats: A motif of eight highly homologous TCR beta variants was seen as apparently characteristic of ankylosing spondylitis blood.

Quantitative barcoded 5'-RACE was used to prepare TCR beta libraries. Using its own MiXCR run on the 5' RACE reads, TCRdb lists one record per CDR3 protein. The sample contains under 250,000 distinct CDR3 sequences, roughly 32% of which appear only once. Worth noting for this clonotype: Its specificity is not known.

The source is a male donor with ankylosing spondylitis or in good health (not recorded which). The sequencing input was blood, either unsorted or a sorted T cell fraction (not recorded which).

CDR3 residues: CASSLGRQGGQPQHF. CDR3 sequence (DNA): TGTGCCAGCAGTTTAGGCCGACAGGGAGGCCAGCCCCAGCATTTT. The chain has TRBV12-3 or TRBV12-4 and TRBJ1-5; 7 bases are a match to TRBD1. The CDR3 loop spans 15 amino acids. Unmatched junction bases numbered 7, after V lost 1 base and J lost 7 bases.